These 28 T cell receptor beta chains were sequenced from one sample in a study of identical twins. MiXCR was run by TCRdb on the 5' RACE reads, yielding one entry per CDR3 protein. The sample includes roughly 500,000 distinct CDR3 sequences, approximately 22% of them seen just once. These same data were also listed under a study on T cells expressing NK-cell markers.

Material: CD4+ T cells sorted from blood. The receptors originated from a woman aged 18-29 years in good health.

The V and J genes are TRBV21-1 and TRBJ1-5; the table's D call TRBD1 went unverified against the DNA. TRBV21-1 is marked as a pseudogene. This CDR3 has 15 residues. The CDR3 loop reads CASSNGTGDNQPQHF. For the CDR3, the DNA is TGTGCCAGCAGCAACGGGACAGGGGACAATCAGCCCCAGCATTTT.

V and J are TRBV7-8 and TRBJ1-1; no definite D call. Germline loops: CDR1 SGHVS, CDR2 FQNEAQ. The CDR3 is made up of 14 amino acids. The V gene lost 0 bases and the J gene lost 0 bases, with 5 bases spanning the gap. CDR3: CASSLANMNTEAFF. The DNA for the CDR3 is TGTGCCAGCAGCTTAGCGAACATGAACACTGAAGCTTTCTTT.

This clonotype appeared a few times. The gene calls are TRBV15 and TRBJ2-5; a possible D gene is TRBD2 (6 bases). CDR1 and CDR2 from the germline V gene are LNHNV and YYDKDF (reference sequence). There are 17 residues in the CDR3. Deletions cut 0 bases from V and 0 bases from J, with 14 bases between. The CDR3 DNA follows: TGTGCCACCAGCAGAGATCGGGGGAGCCAGTACCAAGAGACCCAGTACTTC. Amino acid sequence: CATSRDRGSQYQETQYF.

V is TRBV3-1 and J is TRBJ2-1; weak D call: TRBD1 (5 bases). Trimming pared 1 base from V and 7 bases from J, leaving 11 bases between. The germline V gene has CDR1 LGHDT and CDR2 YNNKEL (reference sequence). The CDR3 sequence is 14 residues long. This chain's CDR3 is CASSQGGTRNEQFF. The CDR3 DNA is TGTGCCAGCAGCCAAGGGGGCACAAGGAATGAGCAGTTCTTC.

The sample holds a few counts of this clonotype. CDR3 amino acids: CAVGELAKNIQYF. CDR3 in DNA: TGTGCCGTGGGGGAATTAGCCAAAAACATTCAGTACTTC. J is TRBJ2-4 and V is TRBV6-1; D might be TRBD1 or TRBD2, each matching 5 bases. The CDR3 contains 13 residues. CDR1 and CDR2 (germline): MNHNS, SASEGT. Trimming removed 11 bases at V and 0 bases at J, with 11 bases between.

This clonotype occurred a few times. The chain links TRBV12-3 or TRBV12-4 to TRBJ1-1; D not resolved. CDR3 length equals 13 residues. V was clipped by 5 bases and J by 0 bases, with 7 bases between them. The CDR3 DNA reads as TGTGCCAGCAGTATCGAAATGAACACTGAAGCTTTCTTT. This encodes CASSIEMNTEAFF.

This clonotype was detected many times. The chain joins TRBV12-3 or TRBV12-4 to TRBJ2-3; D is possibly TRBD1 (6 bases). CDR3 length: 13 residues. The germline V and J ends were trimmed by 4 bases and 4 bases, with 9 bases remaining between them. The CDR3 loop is CASSYRTADTQYF. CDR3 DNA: TGTGCCAGCAGTTACCGGACAGCAGATACGCAGTATTTT.

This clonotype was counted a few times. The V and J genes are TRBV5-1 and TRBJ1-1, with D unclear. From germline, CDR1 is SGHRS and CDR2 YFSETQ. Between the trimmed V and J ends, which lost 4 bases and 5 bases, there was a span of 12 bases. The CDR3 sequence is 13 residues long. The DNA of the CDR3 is TGCGCCAGCAGCGAAGGAACAGAGACTGAAGCTTTCTTT. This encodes CASSEGTETEAFF. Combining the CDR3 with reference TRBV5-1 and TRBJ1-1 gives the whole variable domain KAGVTQTPRYLIKTRGQQVTLSCSPISGHRSVSWYQQTPGQGLQFLFEYFSETQRNKGNFPGRFSGRQFSNSRSEMNVSTLELGDSALYLCASSEGTETEAFFGQGTRLTVV.

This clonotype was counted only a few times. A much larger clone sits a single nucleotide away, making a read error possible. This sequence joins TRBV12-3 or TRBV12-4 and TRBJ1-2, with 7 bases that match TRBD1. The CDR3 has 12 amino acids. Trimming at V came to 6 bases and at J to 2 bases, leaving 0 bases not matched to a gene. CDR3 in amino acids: CASRGQNYGYTF. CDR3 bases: TGTGCCAGCAGGGGACAGAACTATGGCTACACCTTC.

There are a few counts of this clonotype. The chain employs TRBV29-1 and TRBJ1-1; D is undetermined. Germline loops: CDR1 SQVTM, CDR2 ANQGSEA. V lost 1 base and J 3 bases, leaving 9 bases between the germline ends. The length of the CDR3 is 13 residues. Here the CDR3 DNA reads TGCAGCGTTGAAGGCCAGACCTACACTGAAGCTTTCTTT. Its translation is CSVEGQTYTEAFF.

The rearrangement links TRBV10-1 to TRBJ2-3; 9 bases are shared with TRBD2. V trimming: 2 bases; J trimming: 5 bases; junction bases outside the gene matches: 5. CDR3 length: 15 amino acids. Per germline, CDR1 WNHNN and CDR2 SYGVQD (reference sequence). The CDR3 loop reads CASSEGLANEDTQYF. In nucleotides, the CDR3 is TGCGCCAGCAGTGAGGGACTAGCGAACGAAGATACGCAGTATTTT.

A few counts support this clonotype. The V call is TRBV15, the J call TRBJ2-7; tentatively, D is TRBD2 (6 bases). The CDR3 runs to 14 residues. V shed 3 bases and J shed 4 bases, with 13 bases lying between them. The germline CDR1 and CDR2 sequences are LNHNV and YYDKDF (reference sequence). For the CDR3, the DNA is TGTGCCACCAGCAGGGATAGTGGGGGGTACGAGCAGTACTTC. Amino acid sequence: CATSRDSGGYEQYF. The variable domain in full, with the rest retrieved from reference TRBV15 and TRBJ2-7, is DAMVIQNPRYQVTQFGKPVTLSCSQTLNHNVMYWYQQKSSQAPKLLFHYYDKDFNNEADTPDNFQSRRPNTSFCFLDIRSPGLGDTAMYLCATSRDSGGYEQYFGPGTRLTVT.

The CDR3, as DNA: TGCGCCAGCAGACCTGCGGGGAACAGCAATCAGCCCCAGCATTTT. Translated, it gives CASRPAGNSNQPQHF. This chain connects TRBV5-1 to TRBJ1-5; no definite D call. V was cut by 5 bases and J by 1 base, with 13 bases left in between. Germline CDR1 is SGHRS and CDR2 is YFSETQ. This CDR3 has 15 residues.

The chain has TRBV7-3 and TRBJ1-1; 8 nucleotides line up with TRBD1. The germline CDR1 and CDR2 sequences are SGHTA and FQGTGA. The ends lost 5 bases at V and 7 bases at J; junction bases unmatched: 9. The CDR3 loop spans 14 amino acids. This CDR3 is CASSIFGQGGEAFF. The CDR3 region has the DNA TGTGCCAGCAGCATATTCGGACAGGGAGGTGAAGCTTTCTTT.

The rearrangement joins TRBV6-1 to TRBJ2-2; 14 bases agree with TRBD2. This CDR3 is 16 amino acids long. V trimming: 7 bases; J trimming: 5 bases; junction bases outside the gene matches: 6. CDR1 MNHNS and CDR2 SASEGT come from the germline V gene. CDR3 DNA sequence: TGTGCCAGCACCAGACTAGCGGGGGGGCCGACCGGGGAGCTGTTTTTT. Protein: CASTRLAGGPTGELFF.

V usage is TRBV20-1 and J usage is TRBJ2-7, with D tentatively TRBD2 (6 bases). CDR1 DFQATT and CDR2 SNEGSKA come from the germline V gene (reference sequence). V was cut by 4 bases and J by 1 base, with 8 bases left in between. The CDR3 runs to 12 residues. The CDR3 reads CSAKDYSYEQYF. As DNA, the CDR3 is TGCAGTGCTAAGGACTATTCCTACGAGCAGTACTTC.

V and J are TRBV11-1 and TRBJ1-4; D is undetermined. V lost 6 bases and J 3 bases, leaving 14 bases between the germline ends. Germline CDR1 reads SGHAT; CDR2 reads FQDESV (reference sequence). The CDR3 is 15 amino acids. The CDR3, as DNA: TGTGCCAGCAGACTGTCCCGCGGGGCTAATGAAAAACTGTTTTTT. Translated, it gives CASRLSRGANEKLFF.

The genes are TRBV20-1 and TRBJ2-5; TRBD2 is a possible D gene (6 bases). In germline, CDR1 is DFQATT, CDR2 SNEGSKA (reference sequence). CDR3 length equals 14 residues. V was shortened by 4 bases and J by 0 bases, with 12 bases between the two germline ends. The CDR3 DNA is TGCAGTGCTACCGGGACTTCGTACCAAGAGACCCAGTACTTC. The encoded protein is CSATGTSYQETQYF.

The DNA of the CDR3 is TGTGCCAGCAGCTTGTATAGCAAGATCCAGCCCCAGCATTTT. Encoded protein: CASSLYSKIQPQHF. V gene TRBV5-6 combines with J gene TRBJ1-5; no clear D gene. Looked up from germline, CDR1 is SGHDT and CDR2 is YYEEEE. This CDR3 comprises 14 residues. Deletions cut 1 base from V and 7 bases from J, with 12 bases between.

CDR3 loop: CASRRASGAQETQYF. The CDR3 DNA reads as TGCGCCAGCAGGAGGGCTAGCGGGGCCCAAGAGACCCAGTACTTC. V gene TRBV5-1 combines with J gene TRBJ2-5, with TRBD2 matching over 9 bases. Germline assignment: CDR1 SGHRS and CDR2 YFSETQ. V trimming: 5 bases; J trimming: 1 base; junction bases outside the gene matches: 6. The CDR3 has 15 residues.

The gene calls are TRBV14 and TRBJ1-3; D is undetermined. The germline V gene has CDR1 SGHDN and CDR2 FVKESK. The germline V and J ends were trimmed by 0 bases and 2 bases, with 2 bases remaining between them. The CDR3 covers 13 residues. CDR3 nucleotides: TGTGCCAGCAGCCAAGACACTGGAAACACCATATATTTT. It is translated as CASSQDTGNTIYF.

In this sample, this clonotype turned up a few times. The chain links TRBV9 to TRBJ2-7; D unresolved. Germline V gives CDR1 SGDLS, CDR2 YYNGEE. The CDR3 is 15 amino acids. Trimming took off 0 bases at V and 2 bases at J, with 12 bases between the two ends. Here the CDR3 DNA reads TGTGCCAGCAGCGTAGGGCAAGGCTCTACCTACGAGCAGTACTTC. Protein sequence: CASSVGQGSTYEQYF.

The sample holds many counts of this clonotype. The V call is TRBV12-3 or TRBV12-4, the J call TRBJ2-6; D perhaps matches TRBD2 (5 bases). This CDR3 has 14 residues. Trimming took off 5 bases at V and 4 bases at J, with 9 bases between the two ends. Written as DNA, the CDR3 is TGTGCCAGCAGTCCCACGGGAGGGGCCAACGTCCTGACTTTC. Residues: CASSPTGGANVLTF.

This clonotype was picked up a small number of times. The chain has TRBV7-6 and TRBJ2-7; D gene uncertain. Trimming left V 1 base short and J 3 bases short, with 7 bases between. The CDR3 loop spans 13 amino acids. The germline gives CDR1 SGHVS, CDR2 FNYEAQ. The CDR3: CASSLGAVYEQYF. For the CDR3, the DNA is TGTGCCAGCAGCTTAGGTGCTGTCTACGAGCAGTACTTC.

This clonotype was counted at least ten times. The CDR3 nucleotides are TGTGCCAGCAGCAACGGCGGGGAGCTGTTTTTT. It is translated as CASSNGGELFF. The chain uses TRBV6-2 or TRBV6-3 and TRBJ2-2, with D unclear. The V gene lost 6 bases and the J gene lost 7 bases, with 6 bases spanning the gap. Germline assignment: CDR1 MNHEY and CDR2 SVGEGT. CDR3 length equals 11 residues.

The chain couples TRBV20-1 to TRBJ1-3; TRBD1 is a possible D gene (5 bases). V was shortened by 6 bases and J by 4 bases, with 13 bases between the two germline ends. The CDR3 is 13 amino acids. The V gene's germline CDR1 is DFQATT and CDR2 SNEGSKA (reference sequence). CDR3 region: CSANRGIGNTIYF. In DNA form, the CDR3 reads TGCAGTGCAAACCGGGGGATAGGAAACACCATATATTTT.

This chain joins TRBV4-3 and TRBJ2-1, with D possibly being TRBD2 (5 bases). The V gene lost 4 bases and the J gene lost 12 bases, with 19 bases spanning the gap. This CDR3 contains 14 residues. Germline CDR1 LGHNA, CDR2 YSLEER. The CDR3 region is CASSPGEGRRGQFF. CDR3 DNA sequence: TGCGCCAGCAGCCCCGGGGAAGGAAGGCGAGGGCAGTTCTTC.

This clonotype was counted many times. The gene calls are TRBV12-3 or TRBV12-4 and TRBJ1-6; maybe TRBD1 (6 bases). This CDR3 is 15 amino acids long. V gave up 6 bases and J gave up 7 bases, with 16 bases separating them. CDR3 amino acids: CASRDSSRVNSPLHF. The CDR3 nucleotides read TGTGCCAGCAGGGACAGTTCTCGGGTCAATTCACCCCTCCACTTT.